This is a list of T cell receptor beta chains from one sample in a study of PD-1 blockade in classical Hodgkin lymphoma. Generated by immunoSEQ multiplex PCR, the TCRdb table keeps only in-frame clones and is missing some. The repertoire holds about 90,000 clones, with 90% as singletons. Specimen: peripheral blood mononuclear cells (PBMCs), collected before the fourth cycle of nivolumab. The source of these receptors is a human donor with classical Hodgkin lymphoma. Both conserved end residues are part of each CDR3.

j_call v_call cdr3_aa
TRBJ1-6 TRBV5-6 CASSFGSLTYNSPLHF
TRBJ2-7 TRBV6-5 CASSYLYREPREQYF
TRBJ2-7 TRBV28 CASSGGGLYEQYF
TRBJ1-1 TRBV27 CASRAPRTGGEVMLNTEAFF
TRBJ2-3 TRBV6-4 CASSDSTGSTDTQYF
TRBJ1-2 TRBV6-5 CASISQGGYTF
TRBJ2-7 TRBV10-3 CAITQDSDYEQYF
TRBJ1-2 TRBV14 CASSRIRDGYTF
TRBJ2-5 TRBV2 CATVPDSVETQYF
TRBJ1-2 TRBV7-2 CASSLFLSGGSNYGYTF
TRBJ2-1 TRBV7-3 CASSLSWSPGNELFF
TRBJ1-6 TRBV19 CASSITQGDSPLHF
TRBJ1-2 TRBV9 CASSVYPRGGQSGYTF
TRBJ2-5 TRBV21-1 CASSKTHSLKWETQYF
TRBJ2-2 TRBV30 CAWRRRMTVVNENTGELFF
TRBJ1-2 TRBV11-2 CASSPIPTIPNYGYTF
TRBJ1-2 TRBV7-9 CASSLAGAGKDGYTF